Shown below are 14 T cell receptor beta chains from a single sample sequenced in a study of blood T cell repertoires in COVID-19. The data were produced by immunoSEQ multiplex PCR, yet TCRdb's version contains in-frame clones alone and is incomplete. The table lists 250,000 to 300,000 clones, approximately 87% of them singletons, with over 9.5% in the top ten. The sequenced sample was peripheral blood. These TCRs come from a woman aged 25 to 45 with COVID-19, enrolled during active disease.

This chain links TRBV2 with TRBJ2-5, with 9 nucleotides matching TRBD2. CDR3 length: 15 residues. CDR1 SNHLY and CDR2 FYNNEI come from the germline V gene. V was clipped by 3 bases and J by 3 bases; unmatched bases: 5. DNA of the CDR3: TGTGCCAGCAGTGATGCGCTAGCGGGGAAAGAGACCCAGTACTTC. It translates to CASSDALAGKETQYF.

The V call is TRBV11-2, the J call TRBJ2-5; 10 bases agree with TRBD1. The V gene end was trimmed by 1 base and the J gene end by 4 bases; junction bases not matched to a gene: 3. The CDR3 is 15 amino acids. Germline V lookup: CDR1 SGHAT, CDR2 FQNNGV. The CDR3 nucleotides are TGTGCCAGCAGCTTAGGGGGACAGGGGCGAGAGACCCAGTACTTC. Its translation is CASSLGGQGRETQYF.

The CDR3 loop is CASSQDGGTDTQYF. CDR3 DNA: TGTGCCAGCAGCCAAGATGGGGGGACAGATACGCAGTATTTT. The chain has TRBV4-2 and TRBJ2-3, with a tentative D call TRBD2 (6 bases). The CDR3 runs 14 residues. CDR1 is LGHNA, CDR2 YNFKEQ, per germline. Trimming removed 0 bases at V and 3 bases at J, with 7 bases between.

The genes are TRBV7-8 and TRBJ1-5, with TRBD1 matching 8 bases. The germline V gene encodes CDR1 SGHVS and CDR2 FQNEAQ. The trim removed 1 base at V and 3 bases at J, leaving 5 bases unmatched. CDR3 length: 16 amino acids. In nucleotides, the CDR3 is TGTGCCAGCAGCTTAGTGCCAGGGGGCGTCAATCAGCCCCAGCATTTT. Its translation: CASSLVPGGVNQPQHF.

This clone came up a few times. V and J are TRBV6-5 and TRBJ1-5; no firm D call. Trimming cost V 7 bases and J 12 bases, with 19 bases left between them. The CDR3 is 13 residues long. Germline values: CDR1 MNHEY, CDR2 SVGAGI. DNA of the CDR3: TGTGCCAGCACCCGAACGGAGGCCCGGGACCAGCATTTT. It yields the protein CASTRTEARDQHF.

The V and J genes are TRBV7-7 and TRBJ2-5; 9 nucleotides agree with TRBD1. J gave up 2 bases and V 0 bases, and 1 base lay outside the gene matches. The CDR3 extends over 15 amino acids. Looked up from germline, CDR1 is SSHAT and CDR2 is FNYEAQ (reference sequence). CDR3 sequence (DNA): TGTGCCAGCAGCTTAGCCGGGACAGGGCAAGAGACCCAGTACTTC. Translating it yields CASSLAGTGQETQYF.

The chain links TRBV5-1 to TRBJ2-7; 7 bases are a match to TRBD1. The J segment lost 5 bases and the V segment lost 1 base, leaving 6 bases of the junction unmatched. The CDR3 is 14 residues long. Per germline, CDR1 SGHRS and CDR2 YFSETQ. Here the CDR3 reads CASSLWNRGNEQYF. Here the CDR3 DNA reads TGCGCCAGCAGCTTGTGGAACAGGGGAAACGAGCAGTACTTC.

The chain recombines TRBV6-6 with TRBJ1-5, with D tentatively TRBD1 (5 bases). This CDR3 region has 12 residues. Germline V CDR1 and CDR2: MNHNY, SVGAGI (reference sequence). V was clipped by 7 bases and J by 5 bases, with 9 bases between them. CDR3 sequence: CASKAGDQPQHF. The CDR3 bases are TGTGCCAGCAAAGCGGGGGATCAGCCCCAGCATTTT.

This chain connects TRBV5-4 to TRBJ2-1; TRBD2 is a possible D gene (6 bases). The germline V gene encodes CDR1 SGHNT and CDR2 YYREEE (reference sequence). V lost 3 bases to trimming and J lost 7 bases, with 14 bases between them. The CDR3 has 14 amino acids. CDR3 in amino acids: CASSSRGRGNEQFF. DNA of the CDR3: TGTGCCAGCAGCTCGCGGGGAAGGGGAAATGAGCAGTTCTTC.

The V and J genes are TRBV27 and TRBJ1-2, with TRBD1 matching over 7 bases. This CDR3 has 16 amino acids. Unmatched junction bases numbered 10, after V lost 3 bases and J lost 3 bases. The V gene's germline CDR1 is MNHEY and CDR2 SMNVEV (reference sequence). CDR3 loop: CASSLLRTGQYYGYTF. The DNA of the CDR3 is TGTGCCAGCAGTTTGCTGCGGACAGGTCAATACTATGGCTACACCTTC.

This clone was seen a few times. The chain employs TRBV6-4 and TRBJ1-2; D unclear. CDR3 size: 16 residues. Germline V lookup: CDR1 MRHNA, CDR2 SNTAGT. Trimming took off 0 bases at V and 4 bases at J, with 15 bases between the two ends. CDR3 DNA sequence: TGTGCCAGCAGTGACTCATCCGGAGCGGGCCTCTATGGCTACACCTTC. Translating it yields CASSDSSGAGLYGYTF.

Turning to this clone: The junction differs from germline at one of its ends, possibly a read error. The J gene is TRBJ2-1, the V gene TRBV6-1; 8 bases match TRBD2. Germline values: CDR1 MNHNS, CDR2 SASEGT. The CDR3 covers 15 residues. The CDR3 is CASTEAGATYNEQFF. In DNA form, the CDR3 reads TGTGCCAGCACTGAAGCGGGGGCCACCTACAATGAGCAGTTCTTC.

The table lists this clone with a few counts. J is TRBJ1-1 and V is TRBV19; D uncertain. This CDR3 comprises 14 residues. Trimming pared 2 bases from V and 4 bases from J, leaving 11 bases between. The V gene's germline CDR1 is LNHDA and CDR2 SQIVND (reference sequence). The CDR3 nucleotides read TGTGCCAGTAGTATACAGTTATTAGCCACTGAAGCTTTCTTT. Its protein product is CASSIQLLATEAFF.

V usage is TRBV18 and J usage is TRBJ1-2; 9 nucleotides align to TRBD1. The ends lost 0 bases at V and 5 bases at J; junction bases unmatched: 4. The CDR3 covers 15 residues. Germline V gene sequence: CDR1 KGHSH, CDR2 LQKENI. The CDR3 DNA is TGTGCCAGCTCACCACCGGGACAGGGTTTATATGGCTACACCTTC. It specifies CASSPPGQGLYGYTF. Combining the CDR3 with reference TRBV18 and TRBJ1-2 gives the whole variable domain NAGVMQNPRHLVRRRGQEARLRCSPMKGHSHVYWYRQLPEEGLKFMVYLQKENIIDESGMPKERFSAEFPKEGPSILRIQQVVRGDSAAYFCASSPPGQGLYGYTFGSGTRLTVV.